This T cell receptor (beta chain) was identified in a study of T cells expressing NK-cell markers. General study points: These clonotypes also led the CD3+CD56-NKG2C+ fraction in a handful of donors. Dominant NKG2C+ clonotype frequencies of roughly 1.0-7.0% of CD8+ T cells were measured in over five donors. Expanded NKG2C+ T cell clones had unclear HCMV specificity.

In the case of this clonotype: The antigen remains unidentified.

From the 5' RACE reads, TCRdb lists one entry per CDR3 protein and no DNA. The sample's table shows approximately 150,000 distinct CDR3 sequences. Germline CDR1 and CDR2: ENHRY and SYGVKD. The CDR3 sequence is 16 residues long. The sequencing input was blood T cells: a sorted CD56 or NKG2C T cell subset, CD4+ or CD8+ T cells, or bulk PBMC T cells (not recorded which). This TCR was sampled from a man aged 18 to 29 in good health. The chain is built from TRBV10-3 and TRBJ2-3; TCRdb's D gene call, TRBD2, goes unchecked for lack of DNA. CDR3 residues: CAISESTSGRGDTQYF.